This T cell receptor (beta chain) was identified in a study of blood T cell repertoires in COVID-19. This clone was observed once. The assay was immunoSEQ multiplex PCR, and TCRdb's table has in-frame clones only and misses some. Here the sample spans roughly 240,000 clones, roughly 82% being singletons. The germline V gene has CDR1 LGHDT and CDR2 YNNKEL (reference sequence). The CDR3 length is 16 residues. V trimming: 4 bases; J trimming: 2 bases; junction bases outside the gene matches: 4. This rearrangement joins TRBV3-1 (or the pseudogene TRBV3-2) to TRBJ2-3, with TRBD2 identical over 12 bases. Sequencing used peripheral blood. The receptor comes from a woman older than 75 with COVID-19, enrolled during active disease. The CDR3 protein is CASSLRLAGDTDTQYF. CDR3 bases: TGTGCCAGCAGCCTCCGACTAGCGGGGGACACAGATACGCAGTATTTT.